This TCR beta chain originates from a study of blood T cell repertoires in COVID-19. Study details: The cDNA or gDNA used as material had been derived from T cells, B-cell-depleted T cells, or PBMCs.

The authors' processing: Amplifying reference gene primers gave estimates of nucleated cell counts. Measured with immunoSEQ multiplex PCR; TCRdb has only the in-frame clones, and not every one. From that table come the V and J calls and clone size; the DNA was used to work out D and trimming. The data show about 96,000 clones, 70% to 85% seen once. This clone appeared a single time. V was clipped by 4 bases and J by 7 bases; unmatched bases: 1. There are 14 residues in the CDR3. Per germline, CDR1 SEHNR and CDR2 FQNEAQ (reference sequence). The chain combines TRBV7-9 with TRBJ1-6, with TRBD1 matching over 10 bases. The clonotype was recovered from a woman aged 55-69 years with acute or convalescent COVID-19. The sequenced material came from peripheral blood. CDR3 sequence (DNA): TGTGCCAGCAGCTCGGACAGGGGGAATTCACCCCTCCACTTT. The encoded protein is CASSSDRGNSPLHF.